This TCR beta chain originates from a study of cytomegalovirus exposure and HLA in healthy donors. Points from the study as a whole: For cytomegalovirus status, the classifier reportedly gave diagnoses with high specificity and sensitivity. While the bulk of TCR sequences proved rare, some public TCRs turned up in many donors. 164 TCR beta chains were listed as cytomegalovirus-associated.

This clone was seen only once. The antigen is unknown. The donors formed part of the 120-subject validation cohort, distinct from the approximately 670-subject first cohort. Some clones are missing from TCRdb's copy, which holds only in-frame ones; the method was immunoSEQ multiplex PCR. The sample shows some 210,000 clones, more than 75% of them seen only once. The length of the CDR3 is 14 residues. The ends lost 7 bases at V and 6 bases at J; junction bases unmatched: 9. From germline, CDR1 is SNHLY and CDR2 FYNNEI. V usage is TRBV2 and J usage is TRBJ2-3, with 8 nucleotides matching TRBD1. Sequencing was done on a sample of PBMCs. The TCR originated in a woman under 30 in good health and CMV-seropositive. This CDR3 is CASMTDRGDDTQYF. The DNA of the CDR3 is TGTGCCAGCATGACCGACAGGGGTGATGATACGCAGTATTTT.